These T cell receptor beta chains were read from a single sample in a study of T cell responses to AZD1222 COVID-19 vaccine. Measured with immunoSEQ multiplex PCR; TCRdb has only the in-frame clones, and not every one. This table has approximately 120,000 clones, approximately 85% appearing once. The input for sequencing was peripheral blood, taken 28 days after the second AZD1222 dose. The receptors derive from an adult who received the AZD1222 COVID-19 vaccine. The CDR3 runs from the conserved cysteine through the conserved F or W. A D gene is named only where the DNA matches it firmly. A clone size is listed for some rows: how often the clone was seen (once, few, many), or a class if it is expanded.

D gene: .; clone size: .; V gene: TRBV5-1; J gene: TRBJ2-3; CDR3 protein: CASSQGTVSSTDTQYF; CDR3 DNA: TGCGCCAGCAGCCAGGGAACGGTATCAAGCACAGATACGCAGTATTTT
D gene: .; clone size: .; V gene: TRBV19; J gene: TRBJ2-2; CDR3 protein: CASTLALTGHTGELFF; CDR3 DNA: TGTGCCAGTACCCTGGCCTTGACAGGACACACCGGGGAGCTGTTTTTT
D gene: .; clone size: .; V gene: TRBV18; J gene: TRBJ1-5; CDR3 protein: CASSPRTDNQPQHF; CDR3 DNA: TGTGCCAGCTCACCAAGGACAGACAATCAGCCCCAGCATTTT
D gene: .; clone size: .; V gene: TRBV14; J gene: TRBJ2-1; CDR3 protein: CASSPPRGLRDEQFF; CDR3 DNA: TGTGCCAGCAGCCCGCCTAGGGGGTTGCGGGATGAGCAGTTCTTC
D gene: TRBD1; clone size: .; V gene: TRBV28; J gene: TRBJ1-2; CDR3 protein: CASSTGTGRGYGYTF; CDR3 DNA: TGTGCCAGCAGTACAGGGACAGGGCGGGGGTATGGCTACACCTTC
D gene: TRBD1; clone size: once; V gene: TRBV15; J gene: TRBJ1-5; CDR3 protein: CATIWDKGAGSNQPQHF; CDR3 DNA: TGTGCCACCATTTGGGACAAGGGGGCAGGGTCCAATCAGCCCCAGCATTTT
D gene: .; clone size: .; V gene: TRBV10-1; J gene: TRBJ1-6; CDR3 protein: CASSPRTEVNSPLHF; CDR3 DNA: TGCGCCAGCAGTCCCCGGACAGAAGTTAATTCACCCCTCCACTTT
D gene: .; clone size: .; V gene: TRBV5-1; J gene: TRBJ1-5; CDR3 protein: CASSLGMNSNQPQHF; CDR3 DNA: TGCGCCAGCAGCCTAGGAATGAATAGCAATCAGCCCCAGCATTTT
D gene: .; clone size: .; V gene: TRBV5-1; J gene: TRBJ1-6; CDR3 protein: CASSLWGQAGDSPLHF; CDR3 DNA: TGCGCCAGCAGCTTGTGGGGGCAGGCCGGGGATTCACCCCTCCACTTT
D gene: .; clone size: .; V gene: TRBV28; J gene: TRBJ2-7; CDR3 protein: CASSKPGTATYEQYF; CDR3 DNA: TGTGCCAGCAGCAAACCCGGGACGGCGACCTACGAGCAGTACTTC
D gene: TRBD1; clone size: .; V gene: TRBV10-2; J gene: TRBJ2-5; CDR3 protein: CASSPDRGPQETQYF; CDR3 DNA: TGCGCCAGCAGCCCCGACAGGGGGCCTCAAGAGACCCAGTACTTC
D gene: TRBD1; clone size: .; V gene: TRBV10-1; J gene: TRBJ1-4; CDR3 protein: CASSPAGTGDEKLFF; CDR3 DNA: TGCGCCAGCAGTCCCGCCGGGACAGGGGATGAAAAACTGTTTTTT
D gene: .; clone size: .; V gene: TRBV19; J gene: TRBJ1-5; CDR3 protein: CASDRRDNKREPQHF; CDR3 DNA: TGTGCCAGTGACCGGCGGGATAATAAAAGGGAGCCCCAGCATTTT
D gene: .; clone size: .; V gene: TRBV19; J gene: TRBJ2-1; CDR3 protein: CASSIGVSSYNEQFF; CDR3 DNA: TGTGCCAGTAGTATCGGGGTCAGCTCCTACAATGAGCAGTTCTTC
D gene: .; clone size: once; V gene: TRBV7-2; J gene: TRBJ2-7; CDR3 protein: CASSLVSGSSYEQYF; CDR3 DNA: TGTGCCAGCAGCTTAGTTTCGGGCAGTTCGTACGAGCAGTACTTC
D gene: .; clone size: .; V gene: TRBV7-8; J gene: TRBJ1-4; CDR3 protein: CASRLGATNEKLFF; CDR3 DNA: TGTGCCAGCAGACTCGGGGCAACTAATGAAAAACTGTTTTTT
D gene: .; clone size: once; V gene: TRBV3-1/TRBV3-2; J gene: TRBJ1-3; CDR3 protein: CASSQETAAGNTIYF; CDR3 DNA: TGTGCCAGCAGCCAAGAAACCGCAGCTGGAAACACCATATATTTT
D gene: .; clone size: .; V gene: TRBV7-6; J gene: TRBJ1-2; CDR3 protein: CASSLFGEDSSFIYGYTF; CDR3 DNA: TGTGCCAGCAGCTTATTCGGGGAGGACTCCTCCTTTATCTATGGCTACACCTTC
D gene: TRBD1; clone size: .; V gene: TRBV7-6; J gene: TRBJ2-1; CDR3 protein: CATGQVLPSYNEQFF; CDR3 DNA: TGTGCCACGGGACAGGTCCTTCCCTCCTACAATGAGCAGTTCTTC
D gene: .; clone size: .; V gene: TRBV30; J gene: TRBJ1-2; CDR3 protein: CAFKAGSGIGNYGYTF; CDR3 DNA: TGTGCCTTCAAGGCAGGTTCGGGCATTGGTAACTATGGCTACACCTTC
D gene: .; clone size: .; V gene: TRBV6-5; J gene: TRBJ2-3; CDR3 protein: CASSYTGREDTQYF; CDR3 DNA: TGTGCCAGCAGTTACACGGGGCGGGAAGATACGCAGTATTTT
D gene: TRBD1; clone size: .; V gene: TRBV7-2; J gene: TRBJ2-7; CDR3 protein: CASSSLSYRGTLEQYF; CDR3 DNA: TGTGCCAGCAGCTCCCTCTCCTACAGGGGGACCCTAGAGCAGTACTTC
D gene: TRBD1; clone size: .; V gene: TRBV10-2; J gene: TRBJ1-6; CDR3 protein: CAALTGQGDSPLHF; CDR3 DNA: TGCGCCGCCTTGACCGGACAGGGGGATTCACCCCTCCACTTT
D gene: TRBD2; clone size: .; V gene: TRBV7-9; J gene: TRBJ2-4; CDR3 protein: CASSLSSGGPIQYF; CDR3 DNA: TGTGCCAGCAGCTTAAGTAGCGGGGGCCCTATTCAGTACTTC
D gene: .; clone size: .; V gene: TRBV5-1; J gene: TRBJ1-1; CDR3 protein: CASSLAGVYTEAFF; CDR3 DNA: TGCGCCAGCAGCTTGGCTGGGGTGTACACTGAAGCTTTCTTT
D gene: TRBD1; clone size: .; V gene: TRBV6-5; J gene: TRBJ1-3; CDR3 protein: CASSKGADGNTIYF; CDR3 DNA: TGTGCCAGCAGTAAGGGGGCTGACGGAAACACCATATATTTT
D gene: .; clone size: .; V gene: TRBV2; J gene: TRBJ1-3; CDR3 protein: CASSPPDFSGNTIYF; CDR3 DNA: TGTGCCAGCAGCCCTCCGGACTTTTCTGGAAACACCATATATTTT
D gene: TRBD2; clone size: .; V gene: TRBV18; J gene: TRBJ2-3; CDR3 protein: CASSPTGLAGIGPDTQYF; CDR3 DNA: TGTGCCAGCTCACCAACCGGACTAGCGGGGATAGGGCCAGATACGCAGTATTTT
D gene: .; clone size: .; V gene: TRBV19; J gene: TRBJ2-2; CDR3 protein: CASEKGQTNTGELFF; CDR3 DNA: TGTGCCAGTGAGAAAGGACAGACGAACACCGGGGAGCTGTTTTTT
D gene: .; clone size: .; V gene: TRBV3-1/TRBV3-2; J gene: TRBJ2-5; CDR3 protein: CASSQELLLQETQYF; CDR3 DNA: TGTGCCAGCAGCCAAGAGCTTTTGTTACAAGAGACCCAGTACTTC